Below, one TCR beta chain is given with its context. Its antigen remains unknown. These data are taken from a study of T cells expressing NK-cell markers. About the study: Seven HCMV-seropositive donors and one seronegative donor made up the eight sequenced donors.

Reanalyzing the 5' RACE reads, TCRdb keeps one entry per CDR3 protein, without DNA. The specimen's table records about 140,000 distinct CDR3 sequences. Germline V gene data show CDR1 as LGHNA and CDR2 as YNFKEQ. CDR3 length equals 16 residues. General observations from the study: These clonotypes also led the CD3+CD56-NKG2C+ fraction in a handful of donors. About six donors showed dominant NKG2C+ clonotypes comprising about 1.0-7.5% of their CD8+ T cells.

This chain connects TRBV4-2 to TRBJ2-2; TCRdb returns TRBD1, unconfirmable since there is no DNA. The sequenced sample was blood T cells: a sorted CD56 or NKG2C T cell subset, CD4+ or CD8+ T cells, or bulk PBMC T cells (not recorded which). This receptor was obtained from a man younger than 35 in good health. CDR3: CASSTSGEWNTGELFF.